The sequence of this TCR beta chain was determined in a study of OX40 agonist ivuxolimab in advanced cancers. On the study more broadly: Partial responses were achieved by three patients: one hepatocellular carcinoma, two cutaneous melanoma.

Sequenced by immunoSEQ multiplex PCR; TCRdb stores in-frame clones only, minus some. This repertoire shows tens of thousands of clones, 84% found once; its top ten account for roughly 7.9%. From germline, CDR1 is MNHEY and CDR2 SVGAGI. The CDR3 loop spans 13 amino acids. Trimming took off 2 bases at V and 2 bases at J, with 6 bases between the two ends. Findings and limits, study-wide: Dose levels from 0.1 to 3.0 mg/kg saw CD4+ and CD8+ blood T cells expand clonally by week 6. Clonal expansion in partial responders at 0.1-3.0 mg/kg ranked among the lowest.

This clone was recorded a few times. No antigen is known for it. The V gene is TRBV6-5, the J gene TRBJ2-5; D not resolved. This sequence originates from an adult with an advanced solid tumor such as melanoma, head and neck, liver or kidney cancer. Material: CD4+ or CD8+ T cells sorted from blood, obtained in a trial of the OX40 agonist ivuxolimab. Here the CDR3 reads CASSYDLQETQYF. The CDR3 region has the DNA TGTGCCAGCAGTTACGACTTACAAGAGACCCAGTACTTC.